The 21 T cell receptor beta chains below come from one sample, sequenced in a study of blood T cells in healthy people across ages. Next came a second PCR, run for about 6 to 12 cycles, which used a sample-barcoded 5' primer along with a J-beta primer mix. MiXCR, run by TCRdb on the 5' RACE reads, gives a single entry per CDR3 protein. The sample shows 1.5 million to 2 million distinct CDR3 sequences, under 30% of them seen only once. The specimen was blood. The source is a woman in her twenties or thirties in good health.

This clonotype was seen only a few times. V gene TRBV19 combines with J gene TRBJ2-1; TRBD2 aligns across 14 bases. The CDR3 has 15 residues. From germline, CDR1 is LNHDA and CDR2 SQIVND (reference sequence). V lost 7 bases and J lost 10; bases outside the gene matches: 9. CDR3 protein: CASKTGTSGGKEQFF. As DNA, the CDR3 is TGTGCCAGTAAGACCGGGACTAGCGGGGGAAAGGAGCAGTTCTTC.

This clonotype appeared a few times. The chain joins TRBV3-1 to TRBJ2-1; 9 bases are shared with TRBD1. Germline CDR1 reads LGHDT; CDR2 reads YNNKEL (reference sequence). CDR3 size: 15 residues. V shed 5 bases and J 3 bases; nucleotides not matched to a gene: 5. CDR3 coding DNA: TGTGCCAGCAGCTTTGGGACAGGGTACTACAATGAGCAGTTCTTC. It specifies CASSFGTGYYNEQFF.

The chain joins TRBV27 to TRBJ1-2, with D uncertain. Trimming removed 7 bases at V and 6 bases at J, with 9 bases between. Germline V gene lookup returns CDR1 MNHEY and CDR2 SMNVEV (reference sequence). The CDR3 has 11 residues. This chain's CDR3 is CASMGGDGYTF. CDR3 sequence (DNA): TGTGCCAGCATGGGTGGTGATGGCTACACCTTC.

The sample holds a few counts of this clonotype. V usage is TRBV28 and J usage is TRBJ2-7, with no clear D. The germline V gene encodes CDR1 MDHEN and CDR2 SYDVKM. Trimming removed 3 bases from V and 3 bases from J, with 9 bases in between. The CDR3 covers 13 residues. DNA of the CDR3: TGTGCCAGCAGTTTTATCCCCGGCTACGAGCAGTACTTC. Its translation is CASSFIPGYEQYF.

This clonotype was seen only once. A read error is possible here, since a much larger clone lies one base away. The chain is built from TRBV7-2 and TRBJ2-5; 8 bases agree with TRBD2. CDR3 length equals 14 residues. V lost 5 bases to trimming and J lost 11 bases; unmatched junction nucleotides: 13. Looked up from germline, CDR1 is SGHTA and CDR2 is FQGNSA. The CDR3, as DNA: TGTGCCAGCAGCCTAAGACTAGCGACGAATGAGCAGTACTTC. It encodes CASSLRLATNEQYF.

As regards this clonotype: This sequence may be a read error, since a much larger clone differs from it by one base. CDR3 region: CASSPTASSYNEQYF. The CDR3 nucleotides are TGCGCCAGCAGCCCCACGGCCAGCTCCTACAATGAGCAGTACTTC. The rearrangement uses TRBV5-1 and TRBJ2-7, with no clear D. Germline V gene sequence: CDR1 SGHRS, CDR2 YFSETQ. The V gene lost 4 bases and the J gene lost 7 bases, with 21 bases spanning the gap. This CDR3 has 15 residues.

The chain couples TRBV10-2 to TRBJ2-2, with 8 bases identical to TRBD1. V trimming: 1 base; J trimming: 11 bases; junction bases outside the gene matches: 9. The CDR3 sequence is 15 residues long. Germline V gives CDR1 WSHSY, CDR2 SAAADI. CDR3 amino acids: CASSEFTTGDIELFF. The DNA of the CDR3 is TGCGCCAGCAGTGAGTTTACGACAGGGGATATAGAGCTGTTTTTT.

The rearrangement uses TRBV7-2 and TRBJ2-7; D uncertain. The germline V gene has CDR1 SGHTA and CDR2 FQGNSA. CDR3 length: 12 amino acids. Trimming took 5 bases from V and 6 from J, leaving 11 bases between them. CDR3 region: CASSPILREQYF. CDR3 sequence (DNA): TGTGCCAGCAGCCCCATTCTGCGCGAGCAGTACTTC.

V gene TRBV29-1 combines with J gene TRBJ1-1; tentative D call: TRBD1 (6 bases). Germline-derived CDR1 and CDR2 are SQVTM and ANQGSEA. This CDR3 is built from 10 residues. Trimming took 5 bases from V and 10 from J, leaving 11 bases between them. The DNA for the CDR3 is TGCAGCGTTTCTGGGGGCAGAGCTTTCTTT. Translating gives CSVSGGRAFF.

A few counts support this clonotype. The CDR3 loop reads CASSPRLNEKLFF. The DNA of the CDR3 is TGTGCCAGCAGCCCTCGCCTTAATGAAAAACTGTTTTTT. The J gene is TRBJ1-4, the V gene TRBV7-6; no reliable D call. This CDR3 has 13 residues. Trimming left V 5 bases short and J 4 bases short, with 8 bases between. Germline values: CDR1 SGHVS, CDR2 FNYEAQ.

This clonotype was picked up a small number of times. This rearrangement joins TRBV12-3 or TRBV12-4 to TRBJ2-4, with TRBD1 matching over 9 bases. Trimming removed 2 bases from V and 13 bases from J; junction bases left unmatched: 6. The CDR3 totals 13 residues. The CDR3 reads CASSLNRGLVQYF. CDR3 nucleotides: TGTGCCAGCAGTTTAAACAGGGGGCTAGTGCAGTACTTC.

The CDR3 nucleotides read TGCAGTGCTAGGGTGGGACTAGCGGGAGGAATCACCGGGGAGCTGTTTTTT. Translating it yields CSARVGLAGGITGELFF. V and J are TRBV20-1 and TRBJ2-2; TRBD2 matches at 15 bases. Germline CDR1 and CDR2: DFQATT and SNEGSKA (reference sequence). The CDR3 sequence is 17 residues long. Germline trimming cut 3 bases from V and 4 bases from J; bases unmatched to any gene: 6.

This clonotype was picked up many times. This chain links TRBV27 with TRBJ2-7; TRBD2 matches at 7 bases. Looked up from germline, CDR1 is MNHEY and CDR2 is SMNVEV (reference sequence). CDR3 length: 13 residues. After removal of 3 bases from V and 5 bases from J, the junction contained 4 bases not matched to a gene. The CDR3, as DNA: TGTGCCAGCAGTTTCAAGCGGGACCACGAGCAGTACTTC. It is translated as CASSFKRDHEQYF.

This clonotype came up many times. V gene TRBV4-1 combines with J gene TRBJ2-5; TRBD1 might be the D (6 bases). Germline V gene data show CDR1 as MGHRA and CDR2 as YSYEKL. V lost 0 bases, J lost 5 bases, and 10 bases lay in between. The CDR3 covers 14 residues. The CDR3 region is CASSQDTGQETQYF. Written as DNA, the CDR3 is TGCGCCAGCAGCCAAGATACAGGGCAGGAGACCCAGTACTTC.

V usage is TRBV7-9 and J usage is TRBJ2-2; D is undetermined. CDR3 length equals 14 residues. Germline-derived CDR1 and CDR2 are SEHNR and FQNEAQ (reference sequence). V was clipped by 5 bases and J by 4 bases, with 11 bases between them. CDR3 sequence reads: CASSRTTSTGELFF. The CDR3 nucleotides read TGTGCCAGCAGCAGAACGACGAGCACCGGGGAGCTGTTTTTT. The full variable domain, rest sourced from reference TRBV7-9 and TRBJ2-2, is DTGVSQNPRHKITKRGQNVTFRCDPISEHNRLYWYRQTLGQGPEFLTYFQNEAQLEKSRLLSDRFSAERPKGSFSTLEIQRTEQGDSAMYLCASSRTTSTGELFFGEGSRLTVL.

This clonotype turned up a few times. The CDR3 nucleotides are TGCGCCAGCAGCGAGGGACAGACAAGAAACATGAACACTGAAGCTTTCTTT. Translated, it gives CASSEGQTRNMNTEAFF. The gene calls are TRBV5-1 and TRBJ1-1, with 7 nucleotides matching TRBD1. CDR1 SGHRS and CDR2 YFSETQ come from the germline V gene. The V gene end was trimmed by 4 bases and the J gene end by 0 bases; junction bases not matched to a gene: 12. The CDR3 runs to 17 residues. Using reference TRBV5-1 and TRBJ1-1 for the parts outside the CDR3, the full variable domain is KAGVTQTPRYLIKTRGQQVTLSCSPISGHRSVSWYQQTPGQGLQFLFEYFSETQRNKGNFPGRFSGRQFSNSRSEMNVSTLELGDSALYLCASSEGQTRNMNTEAFFGQGTRLTVV.

This clonotype was detected ten times or more. This chain connects TRBV18 to TRBJ2-7; 7 nucleotides line up with TRBD1. The CDR3 loop spans 18 amino acids. The V segment lost 5 bases and the J segment 7 bases; nucleotides outside the gene matches: 23. Germline lookup yields CDR1 KGHSH and CDR2 LQKENI. For the CDR3, the DNA is TGTGCCAGCTCAATATTGGGACCGAGCACTGGACAGGAGGAGGAGCAGTACTTC. Translation: CASSILGPSTGQEEEQYF.

The chain links TRBV12-3 or TRBV12-4 to TRBJ1-2; D unclear. The CDR3 sequence is 13 residues long. Trimming stripped 2 bases from V and 4 bases from J, with 8 bases between. The CDR3 protein is CASSLRRIYGYTF. The CDR3 DNA follows: TGTGCCAGCAGTTTACGCCGAATCTATGGCTACACCTTC.

Here the CDR3 DNA reads TGTGCCAGCAGTGTATCGGAGTACGAGCAGTACTTC. This gives the protein CASSVSEYEQYF. The gene calls are TRBV6-1 and TRBJ2-7; D is undetermined. Germline V gene data show CDR1 as MNHNS and CDR2 as SASEGT. Trimming pared 4 bases from V and 4 bases from J, leaving 8 bases between. This CDR3 contains 12 residues.

About this clonotype: A much more abundant neighbour one base away suggests this may be a read error. The chain has TRBV20-1 and TRBJ2-5; D not resolved. The CDR3 consists of 14 residues. Germline values: CDR1 DFQATT, CDR2 SNEGSKA (reference sequence). Trimming took off 4 bases at V and 5 bases at J, with 17 bases between the two ends. The CDR3 bases are TGCAGTGCTATAGATCCGCTACAGTGGGAGACCCAGTACTTC. It codes for CSAIDPLQWETQYF.

This clonotype was observed many times. V is TRBV7-2 and J is TRBJ2-5; maybe TRBD2 (5 bases). CDR3 length: 14 amino acids. Between the trimmed V and J ends, which lost 6 bases and 4 bases, there was a span of 15 bases. Germline CDR1 and CDR2: SGHTA and FQGNSA. CDR3 residues: CASRYSSAGETQYF. The CDR3 bases are TGTGCCAGCAGATATAGTAGCGCGGGAGAGACCCAGTACTTC.